Sequencing of this T cell receptor (beta chain) was carried out in a study of T cells of healthy individuals. This clonotype came up a few times. TCRdb recomputed calls from the 5' RACE reads with MiXCR, one row per CDR3 protein. There are 100,000 or so distinct CDR3 sequences in the sample; approximately 15% occur only once, and around 6.4% lies in the top ten. The TCR comes from a human donor in good health.

In nucleotides, the CDR3 is TGTGCCAGCAGCCCGGACAGATACGAGCAGTACTTC. This sequence encodes CASSPDRYEQYF. The rearrangement joins TRBV7-2 to TRBJ2-7, with D possibly TRBD1 on 6 matching bases. The CDR3 totals 12 residues. With 5 bases removed from V and 4 bases from J, the gap between germline ends came to 9 bases. Germline CDR1 is SGHTA and CDR2 is FQGNSA.